These T cell receptor beta chains were read from a single sample in a study of blood T cell repertoires in COVID-19. Produced via immunoSEQ multiplex PCR; TCRdb's table is partial and in-frame only. The sample carries just over 650,000 clones, over 80% recorded once. Sequencing used peripheral blood. The receptors originated from a woman under 30 with acute or convalescent COVID-19. Both conserved end residues are part of each CDR3. The D gene is left open where the match is weak. The listing skips clone size in some rows; elsewhere it reads once, few, many or a size class.

j_call v_call clone_size d_call cdr3_aa cdr3_nt
TRBJ2-7 TRBV5-4 NA TRBD1 CASSSPQGAHEQYF TGTGCCAGCAGCTCACCGCAGGGGGCCCACGAGCAGTACTTC
TRBJ1-5 TRBV4-2 NA TRBD1 CASSDDREGQPQHF TGTGCCAGCAGCGACGACAGGGAAGGACAGCCCCAGCATTTT
TRBJ1-4 TRBV27 NA NA CASTRMVPRLEKLFF TGTGCCAGCACCCGAATGGTACCTAGACTTGAAAAACTGTTTTTT
TRBJ1-1 TRBV7-9 NA NA CASSLGYGNTEAFF TGTGCCAGCAGCTTGGGCTACGGTAACACTGAAGCTTTCTTT
TRBJ2-5 TRBV4-1 NA NA CASSQGEETQYF TGCGCCAGCAGCCAAGGAGAGGAGACCCAGTACTTC
TRBJ1-2 TRBV5-6 NA TRBD1 CASSLTGGFWNYGYTF TGTGCCAGCAGCTTGACAGGGGGCTTTTGGAACTATGGCTACACCTTC
TRBJ2-7 TRBV27 NA NA CASSWGRGDEQYF TGTGCCAGCAGTTGGGGGCGAGGAGACGAGCAGTACTTC
TRBJ2-3 TRBV3-1/TRBV3-2 NA NA CASSQYPGTSTDTQYF TGTGCCAGCAGCCAATACCCAGGTACTAGCACAGATACGCAGTATTTT
TRBJ1-1 TRBV18 NA TRBD1 CASSLQGMNTEAFF TGTGCCAGCTCATTACAGGGGATGAACACTGAAGCTTTCTTT
TRBJ1-2 TRBV15 NA TRBD1 CATSTIGTANYGYTF TGTGCCACCAGCACCATCGGGACAGCCAACTATGGCTACACCTTC
TRBJ1-5 TRBV9 NA TRBD1 CASSETGYNQPQHF TGTGCCAGCAGCGAGACAGGGTACAATCAGCCCCAGCATTTT
TRBJ1-2 TRBV6-5 NA NA CASSYERLGPYGYTF TGTGCCAGCAGTTACGAGAGGCTTGGCCCTTATGGCTACACCTTC
TRBJ2-2 TRBV30 NA NA CAWMVTRGTGELFF TGTGCCTGGATGGTGACTAGGGGAACCGGGGAGCTGTTTTTT
TRBJ2-3 TRBV5-1 NA NA CASSLENRLDTQYF TGCGCCAGCAGCTTGGAAAACAGGCTGGATACGCAGTATTTT
TRBJ1-2 TRBV27 NA NA CASSLGPRDGYTF TGTGCCAGCAGTTTAGGGCCTCGAGATGGCTACACCTTC
TRBJ1-6 TRBV25-1 NA TRBD1 CASRQGILNSPLHF TGTGCCAGCAGACAGGGGATACTAAATTCACCCCTCCACTTT
TRBJ1-5 TRBV4-3 once NA CASSQDSGGYNQPQHF TGCGCCAGCAGCCAAGACTCTGGGGGCTACAATCAGCCCCAGCATTTT
TRBJ2-1 TRBV4-1 few TRBD2 CASSFPFSSGGYNEQFF TGCGCCAGCAGCTTCCCTTTCTCTAGCGGGGGGTACAATGAGCAGTTCTTC
TRBJ1-1 TRBV27 NA NA CASSLGGRGSAEAFF TGTGCCAGCAGTTTAGGTGGTCGGGGGTCGGCTGAAGCTTTCTTT
TRBJ1-3 TRBV7-2 NA TRBD1 CASSTFRGLSGNTIYF TGTGCCAGCAGCACATTCAGGGGGCTCTCTGGAAACACCATATATTTT
TRBJ2-3 TRBV12-5 NA TRBD2 CASGLESGASSAQYF TGTGCTAGTGGTTTGGAAAGCGGGGCCTCGTCCGCGCAGTATTTT
TRBJ1-2 TRBV7-2 NA TRBD1 CASSPGQGASYGYTF TGTGCCAGCAGCCCCGGACAGGGGGCGAGCTATGGCTACACCTTC
TRBJ1-3 TRBV27 NA TRBD1 CASSEGGTGKGGTIYF TGTGCCAGCAGTGAAGGGGGGACAGGGAAAGGCGGGACCATATATTTT
TRBJ1-5 TRBV6-7 once NA CALGGGHQPQHF TGTGCTCTCGGGGGGGGGCATCAGCCCCAGCATTTT
TRBJ2-1 TRBV18 NA TRBD2 CASSPGTSGDFEQFF TGTGCCAGCTCTCCCGGGACTAGCGGGGATTTTGAGCAGTTCTTC
TRBJ1-1 TRBV6-1 NA TRBD1 CASGAAGTGGHTEAFF TGTGCCAGCGGTGCCGCCGGGACAGGGGGACACACTGAAGCTTTCTTT
TRBJ2-1 TRBV6-1 few NA CASSEARWSSYNEQFF TGTGCCAGCAGTGAAGCGCGTTGGAGCTCCTACAATGAGCAGTTCTTC
TRBJ2-1 TRBV11-1 NA TRBD1 CASSLQQGTNEQFF TGTGCCAGCAGCCTTCAACAGGGGACGAATGAGCAGTTCTTC
TRBJ2-1 TRBV6-2/TRBV6-3 NA NA CASSYMGVGEQFF TGTGCCAGCAGTTACATGGGAGTCGGTGAGCAGTTCTTC
TRBJ2-5 TRBV24-1 NA TRBD1 CATSEDRATATQYF TGTGCCACCAGTGAGGACAGGGCCACGGCGACCCAGTACTTC
TRBJ2-2 TRBV3-1/TRBV3-2 NA TRBD2 CASSLGRVMYAGELFF TGTGCCAGCAGCCTTGGGAGGGTAATGTATGCCGGGGAGCTGTTTTTT
TRBJ1-1 TRBV6-5 NA NA CASRGGGPAFF TGTGCCAGCAGGGGCGGGGGCCCGGCTTTCTTT
TRBJ1-1 TRBV29-1 NA NA CSVEPLRGNTEAFF TGCAGCGTTGAACCTCTGCGGGGGAACACTGAAGCTTTCTTT
TRBJ2-5 TRBV30 NA TRBD1 CAWSRQGGKTQYF TGTGCCTGGAGTAGACAGGGGGGGAAGACCCAGTACTTC
TRBJ1-1 TRBV6-2/TRBV6-3 NA TRBD1 CASSITGTGPAEAFF TGTGCCAGCAGTATTACCGGGACAGGACCCGCTGAAGCTTTCTTT
TRBJ1-2 TRBV27 few NA CASSLRGRWSYGYTF TGTGCCAGCAGTCTTAGGGGAAGATGGAGCTATGGCTACACCTTC
TRBJ2-3 TRBV6-4 NA TRBD2 CASSDGTSGVDTQYF TGTGCCAGCAGTGACGGGACTAGCGGGGTTGATACGCAGTATTTT
TRBJ1-1 TRBV12-3/TRBV12-4 NA NA CASSLGAVIKAFF TGTGCCAGCAGTCTGGGAGCAGTAATTAAAGCTTTCTTT
TRBJ1-2 TRBV20-1 NA NA CSARVQGSTSF TGCAGTGCTAGGGTTCAGGGTTCCACCTCATTC
TRBJ1-2 TRBV6-1 NA TRBD1 CASSESGRGWDGYTF TGTGCCAGCAGTGAATCTGGCAGGGGGTGGGATGGCTACACCTTC
TRBJ1-5 TRBV28 NA NA CASAWVKRSGQHF TGTGCCAGCGCTTGGGTGAAACGGTCAGGGCAGCATTTT
TRBJ2-7 TRBV2 NA TRBD2 CASSLAGGGEQYF TGTGCCAGCAGTCTAGCGGGGGGAGGAGAGCAGTACTTC
TRBJ1-1 TRBV3-1/TRBV3-2 NA TRBD1 CASSQEQGSTEAFF TGTGCCAGCAGCCAAGAACAGGGGAGTACTGAAGCTTTCTTT
TRBJ1-2 TRBV30 NA NA CAWSRWAYSYTF TGTGCCTGGAGTCGATGGGCTTACAGCTACACCTTC
TRBJ1-1 TRBV30 NA TRBD1 CAWSAPMTGLITEAFF TGTGCCTGGAGTGCTCCGATGACAGGGTTGATCACTGAAGCTTTCTTT
TRBJ1-1 TRBV18 NA NA CASSPTGGTEAFF TGTGCCAGCTCTCCAACCGGGGGCACTGAAGCTTTCTTT
TRBJ1-5 TRBV28 NA NA CASSSDRYSNQPQHF TGTGCCAGCAGTTCGGACAGATATAGCAATCAGCCCCAGCATTTT
TRBJ1-4 TRBV9 NA NA CASSLSGGANEKLFF TGTGCCAGCAGCCTATCCGGCGGGGCCAATGAAAAACTGTTTTTT
TRBJ1-1 TRBV7-2 once NA CASSSPGQQAFF TGTGCCAGCAGCTCCCCGGGACAACAAGCTTTCTTT
TRBJ2-1 TRBV5-1 NA TRBD1 CASSLTGELRNEQFF TGCGCCAGCAGCTTGACAGGGGAATTGAGGAATGAGCAGTTCTTC
TRBJ2-5 TRBV9 NA NA CASSVAGSVGETQYF TGTGCCAGCAGCGTAGCAGGTAGCGTCGGAGAGACCCAGTACTTC
TRBJ2-3 TRBV5-1 once NA CASSFRGGGATDTQYF TGCGCCAGCAGCTTCCGAGGTGGCGGGGCGACAGATACGCAGTATTTT
TRBJ2-7 TRBV5-6 NA TRBD1 CASSLGAGTGKYEQYF TGTGCCAGCAGCTTGGGGGCCGGGACAGGGAAGTACGAGCAGTACTTC
TRBJ2-1 TRBV4-1 once TRBD2 CASSQASIAGGSGEQFF TGCGCCAGCAGCCAAGCAAGCATAGCGGGGGGGAGCGGGGAGCAGTTCTTC
TRBJ2-1 TRBV5-1 NA TRBD2 CASSLLAGGRNEQFF TGCGCCAGCAGCTTGCTAGCGGGGGGGAGAAATGAGCAGTTCTTC
TRBJ2-7 TRBV19 once NA CASSIPGAPSGEQYF TGTGCCAGTAGTATACCGGGAGCGCCATCGGGAGAGCAGTACTTC
TRBJ2-1 TRBV9 NA TRBD2 CASSVDAGGPLGQFF TGTGCCAGCAGCGTAGACGCGGGGGGGCCCCTTGGGCAGTTCTTC
TRBJ1-4 TRBV6-6 NA TRBD1 CASRRGQRNEKLFF TGTGCCAGCCGTCGGGGACAGCGTAATGAAAAACTGTTTTTT
TRBJ1-1 TRBV6-5 NA NA CASSYPPGAVGTEAFF TGTGCCAGCAGTTACCCCCCAGGGGCGGTTGGCACTGAAGCTTTCTTT
TRBJ2-3 TRBV12-3/TRBV12-4 once NA CASSFTPGQEYF TGTGCCAGCAGTTTCACCCCAGGCCAGGAGTATTTT